The present TCR beta chain was sequenced within a study of PD-1 blockade in classical Hodgkin lymphoma. Profiling relied on immunoSEQ multiplex PCR, and the TCRdb table lists in-frame clones only, not all of them. The profile shows tens of thousands of clones, 90% to 95% of them singletons. This clone was detected a few times. The time point is: cycle 4 day 1 (C4D1), after six to seven weeks of nivolumab. Every patient was affected by relapse after autologous stem cell transplantation, while exposure to brentuximab vedotin was not uniform. CDR1 and CDR2 from the germline V gene are LGHNA and YNFKEQ. Trimming took 4 bases from V and 6 from J; bases not matched to a gene: 3. This CDR3 has 15 residues.

The chain is built from TRBV4-2 and TRBJ2-2, with 12 bases aligning to TRBD2. The receptor comes from a human donor with classical Hodgkin lymphoma. Here the sequenced sample was peripheral blood mononuclear cells (PBMCs), taken before the fourth cycle of nivolumab. The CDR3 loop reads CASSPTSGGSGELFF. CDR3 bases: TGTGCCAGCAGCCCCACTAGCGGGGGGTCCGGGGAGCTGTTTTTT.